This T cell receptor (beta chain) was sequenced for a study of identical twins. Trimming cost V 7 bases and J 5 bases; bases outside gene matches: 11. CDR3 length equals 15 residues. Germline V gene data show CDR1 as LGHDT and CDR2 as YNNKEL (reference sequence). General study points: The study drew conclusions from cross-sectional statistical analysis, not from following the same donors. With abundant cord blood beta clonotypes, insertions were fewer; memory repertoires showed no such pattern. With beta out-of-frame sequences, excess sharing by twins was weaker.

This clonotype occurred a few times. Its antigen is not known. TCRdb used MiXCR to reprocess the 5' RACE reads, holding one entry per CDR3 protein. The sample carries under 400,000 distinct CDR3 sequences, about 10% recorded once. Every donor was a healthy Caucasian. The chain joins TRBV3-1 to TRBJ2-5, with TRBD1 matching over 9 bases. This sequence was found in a woman between 45 and 60 years old in good health. The sequenced material came from naive T cells sorted from blood. This chain's CDR3 is CASTPRTGVLETQYF. Written as DNA, the CDR3 is TGTGCCAGCACCCCCAGGACAGGGGTCCTCGAGACCCAGTACTTC.